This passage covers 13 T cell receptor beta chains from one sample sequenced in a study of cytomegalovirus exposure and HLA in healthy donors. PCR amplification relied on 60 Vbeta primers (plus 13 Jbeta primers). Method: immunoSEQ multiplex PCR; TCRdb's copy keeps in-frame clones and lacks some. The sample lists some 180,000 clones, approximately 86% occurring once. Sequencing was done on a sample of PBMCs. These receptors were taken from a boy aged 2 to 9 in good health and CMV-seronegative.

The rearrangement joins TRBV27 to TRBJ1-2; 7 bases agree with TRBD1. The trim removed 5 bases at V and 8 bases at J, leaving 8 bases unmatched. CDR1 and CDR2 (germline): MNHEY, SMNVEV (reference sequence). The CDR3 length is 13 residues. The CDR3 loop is CASSGGTVAGYTF. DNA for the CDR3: TGTGCCAGCAGTGGGGGGACAGTAGCCGGCTACACCTTC.

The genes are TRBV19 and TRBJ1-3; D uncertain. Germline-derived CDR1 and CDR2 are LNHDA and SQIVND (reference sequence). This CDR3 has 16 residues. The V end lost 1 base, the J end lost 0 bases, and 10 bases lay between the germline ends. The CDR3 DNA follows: TGTGCCAGTAGTATAGGTACCGGACTCTCTGGAAACACCATATATTTT. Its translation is CASSIGTGLSGNTIYF. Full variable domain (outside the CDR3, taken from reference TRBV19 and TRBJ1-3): DGGITQSPKYLFRKEGQNVTLSCEQNLNHDAMYWYRQDPGQGLRLIYYSQIVNDFQKGDIAEGYSVSREKKESFPLTVTSAQKNPTAFYLCASSIGTGLSGNTIYFGEGSWLTVV.

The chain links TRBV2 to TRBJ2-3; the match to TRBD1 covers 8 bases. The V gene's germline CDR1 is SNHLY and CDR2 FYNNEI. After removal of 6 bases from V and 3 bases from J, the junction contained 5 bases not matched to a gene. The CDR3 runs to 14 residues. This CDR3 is CASRYRGMTDTQYF. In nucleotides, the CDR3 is TGTGCCAGCAGGTACAGGGGGATGACAGATACGCAGTATTTT.

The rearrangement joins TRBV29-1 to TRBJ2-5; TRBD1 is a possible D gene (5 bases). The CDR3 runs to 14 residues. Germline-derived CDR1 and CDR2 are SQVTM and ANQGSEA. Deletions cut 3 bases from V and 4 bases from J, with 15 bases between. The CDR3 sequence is CSVDRRSQGETQYF. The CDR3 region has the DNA TGCAGCGTTGATAGACGGTCTCAGGGAGAGACCCAGTACTTC.

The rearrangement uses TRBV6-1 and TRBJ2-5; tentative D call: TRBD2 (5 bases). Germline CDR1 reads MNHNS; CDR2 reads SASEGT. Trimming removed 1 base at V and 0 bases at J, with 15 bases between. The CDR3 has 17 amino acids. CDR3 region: CASSEGVERKYQETQYF. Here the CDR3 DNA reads TGTGCCAGCAGTGAAGGGGTTGAGCGGAAGTACCAAGAGACCCAGTACTTC.

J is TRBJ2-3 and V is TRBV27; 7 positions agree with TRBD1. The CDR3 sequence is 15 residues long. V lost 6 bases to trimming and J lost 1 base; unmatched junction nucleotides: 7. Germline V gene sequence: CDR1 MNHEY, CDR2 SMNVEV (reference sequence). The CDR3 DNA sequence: TGTGCCAGCAGCCGACAGGGTTCGGGCACAGATACGCAGTATTTT. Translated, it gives CASSRQGSGTDTQYF.

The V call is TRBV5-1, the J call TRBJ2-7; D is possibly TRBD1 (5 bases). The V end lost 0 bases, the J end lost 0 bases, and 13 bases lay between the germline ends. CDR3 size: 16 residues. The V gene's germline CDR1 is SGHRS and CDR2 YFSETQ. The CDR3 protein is CASSLDTLQGSYEQYF. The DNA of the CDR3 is TGCGCCAGCAGCTTGGACACGCTCCAGGGCTCCTACGAGCAGTACTTC.

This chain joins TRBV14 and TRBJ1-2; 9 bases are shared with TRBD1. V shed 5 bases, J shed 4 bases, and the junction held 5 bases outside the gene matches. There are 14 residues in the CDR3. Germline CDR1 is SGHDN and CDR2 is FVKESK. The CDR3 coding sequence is TGTGCCAGCAGCTCAACAGGGGGCTTCTATGGCTACACCTTC. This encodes CASSSTGGFYGYTF.

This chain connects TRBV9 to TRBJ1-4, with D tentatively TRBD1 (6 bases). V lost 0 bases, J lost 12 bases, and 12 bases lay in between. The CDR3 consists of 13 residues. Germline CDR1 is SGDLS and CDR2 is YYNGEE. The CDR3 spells CASSVVPSGELFF. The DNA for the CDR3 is TGTGCCAGCAGCGTAGTGCCGTCAGGGGAACTGTTTTTT.

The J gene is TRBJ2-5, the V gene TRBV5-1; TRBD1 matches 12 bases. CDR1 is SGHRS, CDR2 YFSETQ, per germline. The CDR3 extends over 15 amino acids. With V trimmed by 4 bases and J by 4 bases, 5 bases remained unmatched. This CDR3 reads CASSGGQGARETQYF. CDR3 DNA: TGCGCCAGCAGCGGGGGACAGGGGGCGAGAGAGACCCAGTACTTC.

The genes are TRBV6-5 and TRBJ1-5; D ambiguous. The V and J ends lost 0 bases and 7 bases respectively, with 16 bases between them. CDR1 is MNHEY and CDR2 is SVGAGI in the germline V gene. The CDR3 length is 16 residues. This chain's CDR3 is CASSYSSSGMGQPQHF. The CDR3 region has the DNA TGTGCCAGCAGTTACTCGAGTTCGGGGATGGGCCAGCCCCAGCATTTT.

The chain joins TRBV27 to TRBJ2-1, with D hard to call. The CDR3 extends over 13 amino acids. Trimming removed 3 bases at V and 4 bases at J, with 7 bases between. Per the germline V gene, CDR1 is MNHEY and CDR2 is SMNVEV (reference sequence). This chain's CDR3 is CASSLLRYNEQFF. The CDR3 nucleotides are TGTGCCAGCAGTTTGCTCAGATACAATGAGCAGTTCTTC.

In DNA, the CDR3 is TGTGCCACATCCCGGGACACTTGGACTGAAGCTTTCTTT. It is translated as CATSRDTWTEAFF. The gene calls are TRBV19 and TRBJ1-1; tentative D call: TRBD1 (6 bases). Germline values: CDR1 LNHDA, CDR2 SQIVND (reference sequence). This CDR3 region has 13 residues. V lost 10 bases to trimming and J lost 5 bases, with 17 bases between them.